This TCR beta chain comes out of a study of blood T cell repertoires in COVID-19. The CDR3 runs to 16 residues. V was clipped by 1 base and J by 3 bases; unmatched bases: 6. Germline CDR1 is KGHSH and CDR2 is LQKENI. Here immunoSEQ multiplex PCR was the method, and the copy in TCRdb shows in-frame clones only, minus some. In the table there are under 150,000 clones, around four fifths of which are singletons. The sequenced material came from peripheral blood. The genes are TRBV18 and TRBJ2-5, with TRBD2 identical over 9 bases. The clonotype comes from a human donor in a cohort sampled during active COVID-19. The CDR3, as DNA: TGTGCCAGCTCACCACATTGGCGGGGGGGAAAAGAGACCCAGTACTTC. Translating gives CASSPHWRGGKETQYF.